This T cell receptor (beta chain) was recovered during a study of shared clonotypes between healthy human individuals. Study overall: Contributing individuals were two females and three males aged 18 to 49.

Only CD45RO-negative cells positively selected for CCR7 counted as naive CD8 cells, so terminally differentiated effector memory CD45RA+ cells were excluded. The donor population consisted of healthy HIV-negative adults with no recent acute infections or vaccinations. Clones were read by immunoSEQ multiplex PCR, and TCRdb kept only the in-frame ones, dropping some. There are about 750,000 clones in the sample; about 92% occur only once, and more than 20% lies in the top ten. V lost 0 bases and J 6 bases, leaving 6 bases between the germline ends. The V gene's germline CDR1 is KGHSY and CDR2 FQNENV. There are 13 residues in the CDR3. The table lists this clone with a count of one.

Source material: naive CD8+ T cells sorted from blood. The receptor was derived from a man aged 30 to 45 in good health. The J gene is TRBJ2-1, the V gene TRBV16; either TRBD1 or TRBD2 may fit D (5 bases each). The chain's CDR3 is CASSQSGTNEQFF. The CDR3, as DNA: TGTGCCAGCAGCCAATCTGGGACCAATGAGCAGTTCTTC.